The rows below give T cell receptor beta chains drawn from one sample of a study of graft-versus-host responses after intestinal transplantation. Clones were read by immunoSEQ multiplex PCR, and TCRdb kept only the in-frame ones, dropping some. This sample yields about 86,000 clones, of which 88% are seen a single time; 0.28% belongs to the top ten. These receptors are not linked to any known antigen. The material was unstimulated CD4+ T cells sorted from spleen or lymph node cells, obtained before transplant. Receptors were obtained from a human donor who was the organ donor for an intestinal transplant. Both conserved end residues are part of each CDR3. The order of the fields is J gene, D gene, V gene, clone size, CDR3 DNA, CDR3 protein. The D gene is left open where the match is weak. Rows may omit the clone size; those that give it use once, few, many or a size class.

>TRBJ1-2|-|TRBV29-1|-
TGCAGCGTTCCTGGACTTAACTATGGCTACACCTTC
CSVPGLNYGYTF
>TRBJ2-1|-|TRBV6-1|once
TGTGCCAGCAGTGAAGCCCCTAGGTACAATGAGCAGTTCTTC
CASSEAPRYNEQFF
>TRBJ2-5|TRBD2|TRBV15|-
TGTGCCACCAGCAGACTAGCGGGAGGACGTGTCGAGACCCAGTACTTC
CATSRLAGGRVETQYF
>TRBJ1-2|TRBD1|TRBV6-1|-
TGTGCCAGCCTACGCCAGGGGGGCACGAGAGGCTACACCTTC
CASLRQGGTRGYTF
>TRBJ2-7|TRBD1|TRBV5-6|-
TGTGCCAGCAGCTTATTGGGGACAGGGGGCTACGAGCAGTACTTC
CASSLLGTGGYEQYF
>TRBJ2-7|-|TRBV27|-
TGTGCCAGCAGTTTAACGGGGAGGGAGCAGTACTTC
CASSLTGREQYF
>TRBJ2-7|-|TRBV20-1|once
TGCAGTGCTAGTCCTTACGAGCAGTACTTC
CSASPYEQYF
>TRBJ2-5|-|TRBV4-2|-
TGTGCCAGCAGCCAAGATGGACAGCCCCAAGAGACCCAGTACTTC
CASSQDGQPQETQYF
>TRBJ2-5|TRBD2|TRBV5-4|-
TGTGCCAGCAGCTTGGTCAGCGGGAGTACGCAGACCCAGTACTTC
CASSLVSGSTQTQYF
>TRBJ1-2|-|TRBV9|-
TGTGCCAGCAGCGGGGGCCAGGGTTGGTATGGCTACACCTTC
CASSGGQGWYGYTF
>TRBJ2-1|-|TRBV10-3|-
TGTGCCATCAGTGATCAGGGCCCGCAGTTCTTC
CAISDQGPQFF
>TRBJ1-5|-|TRBV18|-
TGTGCCAGCTCACCTCGGGGGGATTGGCCCCAGCATTTT
CASSPRGDWPQHF
>TRBJ1-4|TRBD1|TRBV5-4|-
TGTGCCAGCAGCCGACAGGGGGCTCCAACTAATGAAAAACTGTTTTTT
CASSRQGAPTNEKLFF
>TRBJ2-7|-|TRBV19|-
TGTGCCAGTAGTAGGGCAGGGAACTCCTACGAGCAGTACTTC
CASSRAGNSYEQYF
>TRBJ1-6|-|TRBV21-1|-
TGTGCCAGCAGCCCCCCCGGCGGAGGTAATTCACCCCTCCACTTT
CASSPPGGGNSPLHF
>TRBJ1-2|-|TRBV18|-
TGTGCCAGCTCACCACCAACGGTTAACTATGGCTACACCTTC
CASSPPTVNYGYTF
>TRBJ1-1|TRBD1|TRBV11-3|-
TGTGCCAGCAGCTTAGCGGGACAGGGCCCCCCGGAAGCTTTCTTT
CASSLAGQGPPEAFF
>TRBJ1-5|-|TRBV9|-
TGTGCCAGCAGCGTTGCCGGGATAGGGCAGCCCCAGCATTTT
CASSVAGIGQPQHF
>TRBJ1-2|-|TRBV7-9|-
TGTGCCAGCAGCTTTGGTGGAGGGGCCTCTCATGGCTACACCTTC
CASSFGGGASHGYTF
>TRBJ1-5|TRBD1|TRBV7-8|-
TGTGCCAGCAGCTTAGGGGCAGGGGGCCCCAATCAGCCCCAGCATTTT
CASSLGAGGPNQPQHF
>TRBJ1-2|TRBD1|TRBV28|-
TGTGCCAGCAGTCCCCCAGGGGGTGGCTACACCTTC
CASSPPGGGYTF
>TRBJ1-2|TRBD1|TRBV4-1|-
TGCGCCAGCAGCCTTCGACAGGGCTATGGAGGCTACACCTTC
CASSLRQGYGGYTF
>TRBJ2-7|TRBD1|TRBV18|-
TGTGCCAGCTCACCGCGGCAGGGGGCTTACGAGCAGTACTTC
CASSPRQGAYEQYF